The source of this T cell receptor (beta chain) is a study of cytomegalovirus exposure and HLA in healthy donors. Whole-study results and caveats: The classifier reportedly diagnosed cytomegalovirus status with high specificity and sensitivity. Listed as cytomegalovirus-associated were 164 TCR beta chains. Analysis performed later showed TCR beta chains linked to HLA being more clonally expanded than equally common others.

Comments on this clone: Antigen specificity is unknown.

The PCR contained 60 Vbeta and 13 Jbeta primers. The table came from immunoSEQ multiplex PCR; TCRdb's copy has only in-frame clones and leaves some out. The table has under 200,000 clones, around 79% seen once; the top ten hold under 4%. At collection, donors were nominally healthy, but unrecorded immune exposures were probable. V gave up 8 bases and J gave up 2 bases, with 10 bases separating them. Germline CDR1 and CDR2: MNHEY and SMNVEV (reference sequence). This CDR3 comprises 13 residues. The sequence was collected from a woman in her forties in good health and CMV-seronegative. The sample taken for sequencing was PBMCs. The chain couples TRBV27 to TRBJ1-3; D not resolved. CDR3 region: CASADPPGNTIYF. CDR3 DNA sequence: TGTGCCAGCGCAGATCCCCCTGGAAACACCATATATTTT.